What follows are 5 T cell receptor beta chains derived from one specimen sequenced in a study of naive and memory T cell subsets. Both TRBC1 and TRBC2 were covered by a beta constant-region primer of two equimolar oligonucleotides. The ligated cDNA underwent four PCR rounds using SP2 and nested alpha and beta constant-region primers. Via MiXCR, TCRdb re-called the UMI-ligation and nested PCR reads, giving one row per CDR3 protein. The sample holds under 35,000 distinct CDR3 sequences; approximately 17% are singletons and the top ten take under 4%. Sequenced input: effector memory CD4+ T cells from blood. Indicated subset: effector memory, CD45RA- CD27-. All receptors derive from a human donor in good health.

This clonotype was seen many times. J is TRBJ2-3 and V is TRBV6-2 or TRBV6-3; D gene ambiguous. Germline V gene lookup returns CDR1 MNHEY and CDR2 SVGEGT. Trimming removed 2 bases from V and 10 bases from J, with 7 bases in between. CDR3 length equals 11 residues. DNA of the CDR3: TGTGCCAGCAGTTACCATCGATCGCAGTATTTT. Translation gives CASSYHRSQYF.

This clonotype was seen ten or more times. J is TRBJ2-5 and V is TRBV7-6; tentative D call: TRBD2 (6 bases). This CDR3 spans 16 amino acids. Germline loops: CDR1 SGHVS, CDR2 FNYEAQ. The V and J ends lost 0 bases and 2 bases respectively, with 13 bases between them. The CDR3 here is CASSLAGRLGQETQYF. In DNA, the CDR3 is TGTGCCAGCAGCTTAGCGGGGAGACTAGGACAAGAGACCCAGTACTTC.

The chain carries TRBV2 and TRBJ1-4, with TRBD1 matching over 7 bases. With 0 bases clipped from V and 4 bases from J, the junction kept 5 bases outside the gene matches. The CDR3 has 16 residues. Per the germline V gene, CDR1 is SNHLY and CDR2 is FYNNEI. The DNA for the CDR3 is TGTGCCAGCAGTGAAGCGCAAGACAGGGATAATGAAAAACTGTTTTTT. Protein product: CASSEAQDRDNEKLFF.

Many counts were recorded for this clonotype. V is TRBV20-1 and J is TRBJ2-1, with D possibly being TRBD2 (7 bases). Germline CDR1 and CDR2: DFQATT and SNEGSKA (reference sequence). CDR3 length equals 13 residues. Trimming removed 7 bases at V and 12 bases at J, with 22 bases between. The CDR3 DNA follows: TGCAGTGTCCTGGGGGGCGGGAGAGTTGTGCAGTTCTTC. It encodes CSVLGGGRVVQFF.

This clonotype showed up just a few times. CDR3 sequence reads: CASSSGLAGPTDTQYF. DNA of the CDR3: TGTGCCAGCAGTTCGGGACTAGCGGGACCCACAGATACGCAGTATTTT. The J gene is TRBJ2-3, the V gene TRBV28, with TRBD2 matching over 13 bases. Germline V gene data show CDR1 as MDHEN and CDR2 as SYDVKM. The CDR3 contains 16 residues. V was pared by 4 bases and J by 2 bases, with 3 bases of the junction left unmatched.